This T cell receptor beta chain was recorded in a study of T cells in narcolepsy. Looking at the study overall: Donors had narcolepsy type 1 or type 2, or were healthy controls.

The study's findings and limits: Comparing one patient's CSF and blood CD4+ clonotypes highlighted HCRT- and TRIB2-specific autoreactive clonotypes.

The assay was immunoSEQ multiplex PCR, and TCRdb's table has in-frame clones only and misses some. The data contain 23,000 or so clones, almost 85% of them singletons. Trimming removed 3 bases from V and 7 bases from J, with 8 bases in between. This CDR3 is built from 12 residues. CDR1 and CDR2 from the germline V gene are SGHNT and YYREEE (reference sequence). This clone was observed a single time. Its antigen is still unknown. This TCR derives from a human donor with narcolepsy. The rearrangement uses TRBV5-4 and TRBJ2-1, with D perhaps matching TRBD1 or TRBD2 (5 bases each). The sequenced sample consisted of CD45RA- memory CD4+ T cells from PBMCs. The CDR3 loop is CASSSGRNEQFF. The DNA for the CDR3 is TGTGCCAGCAGCTCGGGACGGAATGAGCAGTTCTTC. The complete variable domain, with remaining parts taken from reference TRBV5-4 and TRBJ2-1, reads ETGVTQSPTHLIKTRGQQVTLRCSSQSGHNTVSWYQQALGQGPQFIFQYYREEENGRGNFPPRFSGLQFPNYSSELNVNALELDDSALYLCASSSGRNEQFFGPGTRLTVL.